These 26 T cell receptor beta chains share one sample of origin, sequenced in a study of T cell responses to AZD1222 COVID-19 vaccine. Libraries were prepared by immunoSEQ multiplex PCR; TCRdb keeps only in-frame clonotypes and omits some of them. The sample holds roughly 62,000 clones, around three quarters seen once. Sequences were derived from peripheral blood, sampled on day 0 of AZD1222 vaccination. These receptors were taken from an adult in good health.

This chain connects TRBV28 to TRBJ2-1, with D tentatively TRBD2 (5 bases). V was cut by 6 bases and J by 10 bases, with 13 bases left in between. CDR1 and CDR2 from the germline V gene are MDHEN and SYDVKM. The CDR3 runs to 12 residues. CDR3 amino acids: CASRLGLEEQFF. The CDR3 nucleotides read TGTGCCAGCAGACTAGGGTTGGAAGAGCAGTTCTTC.

This clone was observed at least ten times. The chain combines TRBV3-1 (or the pseudogene TRBV3-2) with TRBJ1-2; D ambiguous. This CDR3 region has 15 residues. CDR1 is LGHDT, CDR2 YNNKEL, per germline (reference sequence). The germline V and J ends were trimmed by 1 base and 6 bases, with 15 bases remaining between them. The CDR3 sequence is CASSQAQLDGDGYTF. CDR3 sequence (DNA): TGTGCCAGCAGCCAAGCCCAGTTGGATGGGGATGGCTACACCTTC.

This clone was seen more than once but under ten times. The chain joins TRBV2 to TRBJ2-5; D uncertain. The CDR3 spans 13 residues. Per germline, CDR1 SNHLY and CDR2 FYNNEI. Between the trimmed V and J ends, which lost 0 bases and 10 bases, there was a span of 12 bases. CDR3: CASSEALERFQYF. CDR3 DNA: TGTGCCAGCAGTGAAGCGCTAGAACGGTTCCAGTACTTC.

The V and J genes are TRBV10-3 and TRBJ2-7; 7 positions agree with TRBD1. The trim removed 6 bases at V and 2 bases at J, leaving 1 base unmatched. The CDR3 spans 12 residues. Germline CDR1 and CDR2: ENHRY and SYGVKD. The CDR3 is CAIRGQAYEQYF. In DNA form, the CDR3 reads TGTGCCATCAGAGGACAGGCCTACGAGCAGTACTTC.

The chain joins TRBV10-3 to TRBJ2-5; D gene ambiguous. With 0 bases removed from V and 10 bases from J, the gap between germline ends came to 6 bases. Germline values: CDR1 ENHRY, CDR2 SYGVKD. The CDR3 is 11 amino acids. CDR3 DNA sequence: TGTGCCATCAGTGAGTCGTGGTTCCAGTACTTC. It encodes CAISESWFQYF.

In its sample, this clone was seen once. The germline gene is not matched at one end of the junction; a read error may be the cause. The chain is built from TRBV7-7 and TRBJ2-1; 11 bases fit TRBD2. The germline gives CDR1 SSHAT, CDR2 FNYEAQ (reference sequence). The CDR3 is made up of 15 amino acids. The CDR3 is CASSLVAGGRNEQFF. DNA for the CDR3: TGTGCTAGCAGCTTAGTAGCGGGGGGGCGCAATGAGCAGTTCTTC.

The chain is built from TRBV28 and TRBJ2-7, with D perhaps assigned TRBD1 or TRBD2 (5 bases each). CDR3 length: 16 residues. Trimming took 3 bases from V and 0 from J, leaving 15 bases between them. CDR1 is MDHEN, CDR2 SYDVKM, per germline. Written as DNA, the CDR3 is TGTGCCAGCAGTTTCGGGCCGGAGAGGGGCTCCTACGAGCAGTACTTC. Protein: CASSFGPERGSYEQYF.

The rearrangement links TRBV2 to TRBJ2-6; D is uncertain. The CDR3 has 15 residues. V lost 3 bases, J lost 0 bases, and 6 bases lay in between. Germline CDR1 SNHLY, CDR2 FYNNEI. CDR3 residues: CASSEIPSGANVLTF. CDR3 DNA sequence: TGTGCCAGCAGTGAGATCCCCTCTGGGGCCAACGTCCTGACTTTC.

The V gene is TRBV28, the J gene TRBJ1-5; 8 nucleotides line up with TRBD1. The germline gives CDR1 MDHEN, CDR2 SYDVKM. CDR3 length: 15 residues. V shed 5 bases, J shed 3 bases, and the junction held 6 bases outside the gene matches. The CDR3 region has the DNA TGTGCCAGCAGTCGACAGGGGAGCTCCAATCAGCCCCAGCATTTT. It translates to CASSRQGSSNQPQHF.

The genes are TRBV30 and TRBJ2-5; possible D gene TRBD2, 6 bases. Germline values: CDR1 GTSNPN, CDR2 SVGIG (reference sequence). Deletions cut 3 bases from V and 5 bases from J, with 13 bases between. This CDR3 spans 13 amino acids. The CDR3 sequence is CAWSPRLDETQYF. The CDR3 DNA reads as TGTGCCTGGAGCCCTAGACTAGACGAGACCCAGTACTTC.

V is TRBV18 and J is TRBJ1-1; unclear D gene. Germline CDR1 reads KGHSH; CDR2 reads LQKENI. The CDR3 totals 12 residues. Trimming removed 3 bases from V and 7 bases from J, with 9 bases in between. CDR3 loop: CASSPSRGEAFF. As DNA, the CDR3 is TGTGCCAGCTCACCCAGTCGGGGTGAAGCTTTCTTT.

This rearrangement joins TRBV5-1 to TRBJ2-3; 13 bases are a match to TRBD2. This CDR3 is built from 15 residues. V gave up 3 bases and J gave up 3 bases; unmatched junction bases: 1. Germline CDR1 reads SGHRS; CDR2 reads YFSETQ. The CDR3 here is CASSWTSGGTDTQYF. CDR3 sequence (DNA): TGCGCCAGCAGCTGGACTAGCGGGGGAACAGATACGCAGTATTTT. The full variable domain, completed using reference TRBV5-1 and TRBJ2-3, is KAGVTQTPRYLIKTRGQQVTLSCSPISGHRSVSWYQQTPGQGLQFLFEYFSETQRNKGNFPGRFSGRQFSNSRSEMNVSTLELGDSALYLCASSWTSGGTDTQYFGPGTRLTVL.

This clone has only one observation. The chain recombines TRBV6-5 with TRBJ2-5; no firm D call. The germline V gene encodes CDR1 MNHEY and CDR2 SVGAGI. The ends were cut back, 5 bases at V and 4 bases at J, with 11 bases in the middle. The CDR3 extends over 13 amino acids. The CDR3 DNA reads TGTGCCAGCAGTCGGACCCTGCGAGAGACCCAGTACTTC. It codes for CASSRTLRETQYF.

The chain couples TRBV2 to TRBJ1-2; TRBD1 might be the D (5 bases). Deletions cut 11 bases from V and 8 bases from J, with 18 bases between. The CDR3 extends over 12 amino acids. The V gene's germline CDR1 is SNHLY and CDR2 FYNNEI. CDR3 sequence reads: CASEAGWSGYTF. Written as DNA, the CDR3 is TGTGCCTCAGAGGCAGGGTGGAGCGGCTACACCTTC.

The chain has TRBV10-3 and TRBJ1-2; D not resolved. Trimming pared 3 bases from V and 8 bases from J, leaving 16 bases between. Germline values: CDR1 ENHRY, CDR2 SYGVKD. The CDR3 has 14 amino acids. CDR3 nucleotides: TGTGCCATCAGTGACGCCAGACTCTCCTCCGGCTACACCTTC. This translates into CAISDARLSSGYTF.

The chain links TRBV5-5 to TRBJ1-1; D is unclear. Between the trimmed V and J ends, which lost 4 bases and 1 base, there was a span of 11 bases. Germline V gene lookup returns CDR1 SGHKS and CDR2 YYEKEE (reference sequence). The CDR3 covers 14 residues. CDR3 amino acids: CASSRNVPNTEAFF. The CDR3 DNA reads as TGTGCCAGCAGCCGGAATGTCCCGAACACTGAAGCTTTCTTT.

The V and J genes are TRBV29-1 and TRBJ1-5; D perhaps matches TRBD1 (6 bases). CDR3 length: 14 residues. CDR1 SQVTM and CDR2 ANQGSEA come from the germline V gene. Trimming removed 4 bases at V and 2 bases at J, with 12 bases between. DNA for the CDR3: TGCAGCGTTGCCCTCGGGGGCGGCAATCAGCCCCAGCATTTT. This translates into CSVALGGGNQPQHF.

In the case of this clone: The junction departs from germline at one end; a sequencing error may be responsible. The chain links TRBV7-7 to TRBJ2-1; no reliable D call. There are 13 residues in the CDR3. The V gene's germline CDR1 is SSHAT and CDR2 FNYEAQ (reference sequence). In DNA form, the CDR3 reads TGTGCTAGCAGCTTAGACTTTGAGAGTGAGCAGTTCTTC. Its translation: CASSLDFESEQFF.

The chain joins TRBV2 to TRBJ1-6; no definite D call. V lost 2 bases to trimming and J lost 2 bases, with 16 bases between them. Per the germline V gene, CDR1 is SNHLY and CDR2 is FYNNEI. The CDR3 extends over 18 amino acids. The CDR3 nucleotides are TGTGCCAGCAGTGAAACGGTCGGAGTAGTTACCTATAATTCACCCCTCCACTTT. Translation: CASSETVGVVTYNSPLHF.

The chain is built from TRBV4-1 and TRBJ2-5, with 7 bases lining up with TRBD2. The length of the CDR3 is 13 residues. The V gene's germline CDR1 is MGHRA and CDR2 YSYEKL. The V segment lost 0 bases and the J segment 7 bases; nucleotides outside the gene matches: 2. The CDR3 DNA reads as TGCGCCAGCAGCCAAGAGGGAGGGCGGACCCAGTACTTC. It translates to CASSQEGGRTQYF.

The chain has TRBV28 and TRBJ1-1; TRBD1 agrees at 8 bases. The CDR3 runs 12 residues. V lost 3 bases, J lost 12 bases, and 6 bases stayed unmatched. Per the germline V gene, CDR1 is MDHEN and CDR2 is SYDVKM. CDR3 in DNA: TGTGCCAGCAGTTTGTCGGACAGGGTTTCTTTCTTT. It specifies CASSLSDRVSFF.

The rearrangement uses TRBV19 and TRBJ1-3; maybe TRBD1 (6 bases). Between the trimmed V and J ends, which lost 3 bases and 5 bases, there was a span of 14 bases. The germline V gene encodes CDR1 LNHDA and CDR2 SQIVND (reference sequence). This CDR3 region has 15 residues. CDR3 loop: CASSMSTGGRNTIYF. The CDR3 DNA is TGTGCCAGTAGTATGTCGACAGGAGGACGAAACACCATATATTTT.

The chain carries TRBV9 and TRBJ2-1, with 9 bases fitting TRBD2. Trimming took 0 bases from V and 8 from J; bases not matched to a gene: 9. The CDR3 runs 16 residues. Germline-derived CDR1 and CDR2 are SGDLS and YYNGEE. CDR3 bases: TGTGCCAGCAGCGTAGTTTCGCGGGGGGGCCGTGATGAGCAGTTCTTC. Translated, it gives CASSVVSRGGRDEQFF.

J is TRBJ2-1 and V is TRBV28, with D maybe TRBD1 (5 bases). Germline-derived CDR1 and CDR2 are MDHEN and SYDVKM. Trimming shortened V by 4 bases and J by 6 bases, and 25 bases separated the two germline ends. This CDR3 region has 18 residues. This CDR3 is CASSSPRPSGKFFNEQFF. The CDR3 DNA reads as TGTGCCAGCAGTTCCCCTCGCCCCTCAGGGAAGTTCTTCAATGAGCAGTTCTTC.

V gene TRBV19 combines with J gene TRBJ1-1; D remains unclear. Germline CDR1 and CDR2: LNHDA and SQIVND (reference sequence). The CDR3 extends over 13 amino acids. V lost 3 bases and J 3 bases, leaving 8 bases between the germline ends. The CDR3 DNA reads as TGTGCCAGTAGTATGATGGCGGACACTGAAGCTTTCTTT. As protein: CASSMMADTEAFF.

CDR3 DNA: TGTGCCAGCAGCCGCCGGGTAGATGGCGGACGCACAGATACGCAGTATTTT. The encoded protein is CASSRRVDGGRTDTQYF. V gene TRBV3-1 (or the pseudogene TRBV3-2) combines with J gene TRBJ2-3; D call uncertain. Deletions cut 4 bases from V and 1 base from J, with 18 bases between. Germline CDR1 is LGHDT and CDR2 is YNNKEL (reference sequence). The CDR3 covers 17 residues.